This entry lists 5 T cell receptor beta chains sequenced from one sample in a study of OX40 agonist ivuxolimab in advanced cancers. Produced via immunoSEQ multiplex PCR; TCRdb's table is partial and in-frame only. The sample comprises about 79,000 clones, roughly 94% of which are singletons, and about 10% rests with the top ten. Sequenced here: CD4+ or CD8+ T cells sorted from blood, sampled in a trial of the OX40 agonist ivuxolimab. The receptors were sampled from an adult with an advanced solid tumor such as melanoma, head and neck, liver or kidney cancer.

The CDR3 DNA is TGTGCCAGCAGCCCCTCAACGGGACAGGGGGCGAGAGGTGAAAAACTGTTTTTT. Residues: CASSPSTGQGARGEKLFF. The chain links TRBV7-6 to TRBJ1-4, with 12 bases matching TRBD1. CDR1 and CDR2 (germline): SGHVS, FNYEAQ. Trimming at V came to 5 bases and at J to 7 bases, leaving 14 bases not matched to a gene. This CDR3 comprises 18 residues.

The genes are TRBV29-1 and TRBJ1-2; no firm D call. The CDR3 consists of 13 residues. Trimming cost V 5 bases and J 3 bases, with 13 bases left between them. CDR1 SQVTM and CDR2 ANQGSEA come from the germline V gene. CDR3 loop: CSVRTLSHYGYTF. CDR3 nucleotide sequence: TGCAGCGTTAGGACCCTTTCTCACTATGGCTACACCTTC.

J is TRBJ1-1 and V is TRBV30; 8 positions match TRBD1. CDR3 length: 17 amino acids. V was pared by 1 base and J by 0 bases, with 10 bases of the junction left unmatched. Germline V gives CDR1 GTSNPN, CDR2 SVGIG (reference sequence). The CDR3 DNA follows: TGTGCCTGGAGTGGGGCAGGGGGCGTGCGGATGAACACTGAAGCTTTCTTT. It specifies CAWSGAGGVRMNTEAFF. Supplemented by reference TRBV30 and TRBJ1-1, the full variable domain reads SQTIHQWPATLVQPVGSPLSLECTVEGTSNPNLYWYRQAAGRGLQLLFYSVGIGQISSEVPQNLSASRPQDRQFILSSKKLLLSDSGFYLCAWSGAGGVRMNTEAFFGQGTRLTVV.

This chain links TRBV6-1 with TRBJ2-3, with 7 bases fitting TRBD2. The CDR3 totals 15 residues. CDR1 is MNHNS and CDR2 is SASEGT in the germline V gene. The J segment lost 4 bases and the V segment lost 4 bases, leaving 8 bases of the junction unmatched. This chain's CDR3 is CASSVSRGGPDTQYF. CDR3 DNA: TGTGCCAGCAGTGTAAGTCGGGGAGGGCCAGATACGCAGTATTTT.

The rearrangement links TRBV4-1 to TRBJ2-3; tentatively, D is TRBD1 (8 bases). Germline CDR1 is MGHRA and CDR2 is YSYEKL. Between the trimmed V and J ends, which lost 6 bases and 5 bases, there was a span of 18 bases. The CDR3 runs to 15 residues. CDR3 sequence (DNA): TGCGCCAGCAGGCCCGGACAGGGCGGGGGAGATACGCAGTATTTT. Translation gives CASRPGQGGGDTQYF.